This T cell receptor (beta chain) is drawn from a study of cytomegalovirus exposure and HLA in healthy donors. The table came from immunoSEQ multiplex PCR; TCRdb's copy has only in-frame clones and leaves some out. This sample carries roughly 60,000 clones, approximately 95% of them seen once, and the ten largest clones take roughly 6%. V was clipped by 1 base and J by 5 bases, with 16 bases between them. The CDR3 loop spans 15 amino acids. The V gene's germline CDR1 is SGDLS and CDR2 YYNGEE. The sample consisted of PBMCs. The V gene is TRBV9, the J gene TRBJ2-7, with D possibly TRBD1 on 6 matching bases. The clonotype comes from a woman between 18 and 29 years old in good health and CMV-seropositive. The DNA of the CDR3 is TGTGCCAGCAGCGTAAAAACAGGGAATTTGGACGAGCAGTACTTC. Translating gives CASSVKTGNLDEQYF.